Listed here are 14 T cell receptor beta chains from one sample, sequenced in a study of blood T cell repertoires in COVID-19. Repertoires were generated with immunoSEQ multiplex PCR, while TCRdb's copy carries only in-frame clones and drops some. The table shows roughly 200,000 clones, with 65% to 90% occurring only once. The sequencing sample was made of PBMCs or T cells enriched from blood (not recorded which). The receptor source for this set is a woman aged 40 to 50 with acute COVID-19.

This clone was observed a single time. The chain is built from TRBV27 and TRBJ1-1; a possible D gene is TRBD1 (5 bases). The CDR3 sequence is 14 residues long. CDR1 MNHEY and CDR2 SMNVEV come from the germline V gene (reference sequence). The ends were cut back, 3 bases at V and 4 bases at J, with 12 bases in the middle. The CDR3 loop reads CASSLLSGGTEAFF. The CDR3 DNA reads TGTGCCAGCAGTTTGCTAAGCGGGGGCACTGAAGCTTTCTTT.

The chain recombines TRBV5-1 with TRBJ1-1, with a weak D call TRBD1 (5 bases). V lost 3 bases and J lost 0, with 18 bases in between. Germline CDR1 and CDR2: SGHRS and YFSETQ. This CDR3 has 17 residues. The CDR3 loop is CASSSGHGGFMNTEAFF. CDR3 coding DNA: TGCGCCAGCAGCTCAGGACACGGGGGGTTCATGAACACTGAAGCTTTCTTT.

The sample holds a few counts of this clone. The chain uses TRBV19 and TRBJ2-3, with TRBD2 matching 12 bases. Germline lookup yields CDR1 LNHDA and CDR2 SQIVND (reference sequence). This CDR3 spans 21 amino acids. The ends lost 5 bases at V and 1 base at J; junction bases unmatched: 19. Here the CDR3 reads CASSPRIVHRRLAGGTDTQYF. CDR3 bases: TGTGCCAGTAGTCCTAGAATCGTCCACCGGAGACTAGCGGGAGGCACAGATACGCAGTATTTT.

The chain joins TRBV28 to TRBJ1-6; 9 nucleotides match TRBD1. The CDR3 is made up of 16 amino acids. The V segment lost 5 bases and the J segment 5 bases; nucleotides outside the gene matches: 7. Germline CDR1 is MDHEN and CDR2 is SYDVKM. The CDR3 DNA reads TGTGCCAGCAGTCCCTCGGGACAGGGAAATAATTCACCCCTCCACTTT. Amino acids: CASSPSGQGNNSPLHF. Using reference TRBV28 and TRBJ1-6 for the parts outside the CDR3, the full variable domain is DVKVTQSSRYLVKRTGEKVFLECVQDMDHENMFWYRQDPGLGLRLIYFSYDVKMKEKGDIPEGYSVSREKKERFSLILESASTNQTSMYLCASSPSGQGNNSPLHFGNGTRLTVT.

This clone has only one observation. The chain combines TRBV6-5 with TRBJ2-7; 7 bases map to TRBD1. The germline gives CDR1 MNHEY, CDR2 SVGAGI. The CDR3 contains 13 residues. The J segment lost 3 bases and the V segment lost 5 bases, leaving 4 bases of the junction unmatched. CDR3 residues: CASSPGGDYEQYF. The CDR3 coding sequence is TGTGCCAGCAGTCCAGGGGGAGACTACGAGCAGTACTTC.

This chain links TRBV3-1 (or the pseudogene TRBV3-2) with TRBJ2-1, with 10 bases fitting TRBD2. The CDR3 is made up of 17 amino acids. CDR1 is LGHDT, CDR2 YNNKEL, per germline (reference sequence). V trimming: 6 bases; J trimming: 0 bases; junction bases outside the gene matches: 8. DNA for the CDR3: TGTGCCAGCAGATCTAGCGGGAGCGCCGTCTCCTACAATGAGCAGTTCTTC. Its translation: CASRSSGSAVSYNEQFF.

This clone occurred a few times. The rearrangement links TRBV11-3 to TRBJ2-1; 9 positions agree with TRBD2. Germline assignment: CDR1 SGHNT and CDR2 YENEEA. The V and J ends lost 6 bases and 7 bases, in that order; junction bases with no gene match: 10. CDR3 length: 15 residues. The CDR3 here is CASREGQSGRNEQFF. The CDR3 DNA sequence: TGTGCCAGCAGAGAGGGTCAGAGCGGGAGGAATGAGCAGTTCTTC.

The chain is built from TRBV29-1 and TRBJ2-7; no reliable D call. Deletions cut 0 bases from V and 0 bases from J, with 3 bases between. The CDR3 totals 12 residues. The germline gives CDR1 SQVTM, CDR2 ANQGSEA. The CDR3 region is CSVEDNSYEQYF. CDR3 sequence (DNA): TGCAGCGTTGAAGACAACTCCTACGAGCAGTACTTC.

This clone was observed a few times. CDR3: CASSPSGLAGYNEQFF. The DNA of the CDR3 is TGTGCCAGCTCACCCTCGGGACTAGCGGGTTACAATGAGCAGTTCTTC. The rearrangement links TRBV18 to TRBJ2-1; 12 bases match TRBD2. This CDR3 is built from 16 residues. V shed 3 bases, J shed 4 bases, and the junction held 4 bases outside the gene matches. CDR1 and CDR2 from the germline V gene are KGHSH and LQKENI.

This clone came up a few times. The chain is built from TRBV5-1 and TRBJ2-6, with a tentative D call TRBD2 (5 bases). The V gene lost 6 bases and the J gene lost 0 bases, with 16 bases spanning the gap. CDR3 size: 17 residues. Germline values: CDR1 SGHRS, CDR2 YFSETQ. CDR3 DNA sequence: TGCGCCAGCACTAAGACTACGGCCAGCTCTGGGGCCAACGTCCTGACTTTC. Translated, it gives CASTKTTASSGANVLTF.

The CDR3 nucleotides are TGTGCCAGCAGCCAAGCCTCGTTCACCGGGGAGCTGTTTTTT. This sequence encodes CASSQASFTGELFF. The V gene is TRBV14, the J gene TRBJ2-2; D is unclear. Germline assignment: CDR1 SGHDN and CDR2 FVKESK. Trimming cost V 1 base and J 4 bases, with 7 bases left between them. This CDR3 comprises 14 residues.

This clone has only one observation. The V and J genes are TRBV6-5 and TRBJ1-1, with 7 bases aligning to TRBD1. This CDR3 has 15 residues. J was trimmed by 1 base and V by 6 bases; bases with no gene match: 8. Germline V lookup: CDR1 MNHEY, CDR2 SVGAGI. The CDR3: CASSQGVISNTEAFF. The DNA of the CDR3 is TGTGCCAGCAGCCAGGGGGTAATCTCGAACACTGAAGCTTTCTTT.

This clone was counted a few times. V and J are TRBV5-1 and TRBJ2-2; TRBD1 might be the D (6 bases). Trimming shortened V by 5 bases and J by 6 bases, and 14 bases separated the two germline ends. There are 14 residues in the CDR3. CDR1 is SGHRS, CDR2 YFSETQ, per germline. The CDR3 sequence is CASSPRGFAGELFF. In DNA form, the CDR3 reads TGCGCCAGCAGTCCCAGGGGTTTTGCCGGGGAGCTGTTTTTT.

As regards this clone: Compared with germline, one end of the junction differs, possibly owing to a read error. V and J are TRBV25-1 and TRBJ1-3; no definite D call. CDR3 length: 15 amino acids. CDR1 is MGHDK and CDR2 is SYGVNS in the germline V gene. DNA for the CDR3: TGTGCCAGCAGTGAATTCTCGAGGGCTGGGAACACCATATATTTT. It translates to CASSEFSRAGNTIYF.